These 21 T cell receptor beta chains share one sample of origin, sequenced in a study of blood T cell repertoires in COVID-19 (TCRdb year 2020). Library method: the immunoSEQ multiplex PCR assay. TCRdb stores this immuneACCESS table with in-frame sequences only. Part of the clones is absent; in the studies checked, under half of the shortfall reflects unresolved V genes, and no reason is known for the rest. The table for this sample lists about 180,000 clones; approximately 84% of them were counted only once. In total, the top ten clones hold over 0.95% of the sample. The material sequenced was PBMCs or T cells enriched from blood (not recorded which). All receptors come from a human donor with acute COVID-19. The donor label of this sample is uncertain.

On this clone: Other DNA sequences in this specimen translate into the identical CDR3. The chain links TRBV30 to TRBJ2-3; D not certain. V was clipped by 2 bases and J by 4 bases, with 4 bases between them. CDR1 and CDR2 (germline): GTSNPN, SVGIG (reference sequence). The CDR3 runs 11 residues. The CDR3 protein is CAWSPSDTQYF. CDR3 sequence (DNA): TGTGCCTGGAGTCCTTCAGATACGCAGTATTTT.

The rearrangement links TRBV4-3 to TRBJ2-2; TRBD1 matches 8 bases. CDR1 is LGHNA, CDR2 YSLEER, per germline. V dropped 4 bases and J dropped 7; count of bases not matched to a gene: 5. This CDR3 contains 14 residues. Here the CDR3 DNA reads TGCGCCAGCAGCCGGCAGGGGGCCATCGGGGAGCTGTTTTTT. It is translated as CASSRQGAIGELFF.

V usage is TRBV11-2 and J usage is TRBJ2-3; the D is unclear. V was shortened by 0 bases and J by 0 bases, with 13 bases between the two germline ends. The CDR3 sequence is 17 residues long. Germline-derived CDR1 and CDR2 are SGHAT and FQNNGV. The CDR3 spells CASSLDTSAPSTDTQYF. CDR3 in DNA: TGTGCCAGCAGCTTAGATACAAGCGCTCCTAGCACAGATACGCAGTATTTT.

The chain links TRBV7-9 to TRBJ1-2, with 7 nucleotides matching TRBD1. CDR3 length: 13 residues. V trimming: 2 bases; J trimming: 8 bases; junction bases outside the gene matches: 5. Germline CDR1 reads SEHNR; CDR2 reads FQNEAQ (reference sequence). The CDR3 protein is CASSLRDSGGYTF. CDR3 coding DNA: TGTGCCAGCAGCTTACGGGACAGCGGGGGCTACACCTTC.

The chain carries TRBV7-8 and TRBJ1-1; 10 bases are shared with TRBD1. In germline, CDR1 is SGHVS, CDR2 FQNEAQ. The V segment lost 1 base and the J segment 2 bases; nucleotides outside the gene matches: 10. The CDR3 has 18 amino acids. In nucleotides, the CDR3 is TGTGCCAGCAGCTTAGTCGGACAGGGGGGAACAACCAACACTGAAGCTTTCTTT. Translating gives CASSLVGQGGTTNTEAFF.

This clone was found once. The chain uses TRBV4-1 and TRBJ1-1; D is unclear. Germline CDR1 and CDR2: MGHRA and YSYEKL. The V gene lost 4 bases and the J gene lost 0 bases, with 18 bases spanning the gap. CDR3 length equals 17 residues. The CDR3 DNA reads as TGCGCCAGCAGCCCCTTTATTCCTCGGGGTATGAACACTGAAGCTTTCTTT. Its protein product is CASSPFIPRGMNTEAFF.

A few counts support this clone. CDR3 sequence (DNA): TGCGCCAGCAGCCTCACAGTGAACACTGAAGCTTTCTTT. Translated, it gives CASSLTVNTEAFF. The chain couples TRBV4-1 to TRBJ1-1; unclear D gene. V was shortened by 4 bases and J by 0 bases, with 6 bases between the two germline ends. The CDR3 is 13 amino acids. The germline gives CDR1 MGHRA, CDR2 YSYEKL.

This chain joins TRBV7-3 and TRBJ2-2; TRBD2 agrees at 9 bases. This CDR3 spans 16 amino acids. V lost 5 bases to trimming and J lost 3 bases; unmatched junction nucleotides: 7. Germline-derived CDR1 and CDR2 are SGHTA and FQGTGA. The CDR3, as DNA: TGTGCCAGCAGCCTTAGCGGGGGCACGTACACCGGGGAGCTGTTTTTT. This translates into CASSLSGGTYTGELFF.

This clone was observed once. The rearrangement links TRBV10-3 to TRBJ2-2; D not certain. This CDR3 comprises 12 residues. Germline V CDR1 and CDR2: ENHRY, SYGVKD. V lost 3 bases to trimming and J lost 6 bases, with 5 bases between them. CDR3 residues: CAISDNAGELFF. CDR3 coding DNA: TGTGCCATCAGTGACAATGCCGGGGAGCTGTTTTTT.

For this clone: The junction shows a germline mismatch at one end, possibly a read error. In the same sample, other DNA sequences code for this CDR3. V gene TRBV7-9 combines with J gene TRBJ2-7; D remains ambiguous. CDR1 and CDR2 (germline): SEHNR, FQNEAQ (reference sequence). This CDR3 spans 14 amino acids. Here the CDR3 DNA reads TGTGCCAGTAGCTTAAATTCCGGGTTCTACGAGCAGTACTTC. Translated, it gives CASSLNSGFYEQYF.

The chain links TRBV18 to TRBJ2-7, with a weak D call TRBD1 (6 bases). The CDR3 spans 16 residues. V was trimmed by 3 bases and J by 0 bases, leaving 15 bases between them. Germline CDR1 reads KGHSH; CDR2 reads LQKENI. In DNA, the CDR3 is TGTGCCAGCTCACCCTTCGGGCAGGGGACCTCCTACGAGCAGTACTTC. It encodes CASSPFGQGTSYEQYF.

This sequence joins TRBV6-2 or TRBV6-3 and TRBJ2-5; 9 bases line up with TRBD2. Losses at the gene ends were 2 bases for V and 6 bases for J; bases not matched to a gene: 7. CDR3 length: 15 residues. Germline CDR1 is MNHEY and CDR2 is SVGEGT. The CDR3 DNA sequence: TGTGCCAGCAGTTACGGCGGGGGGGCCGGAAAGACCCAGTACTTC. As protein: CASSYGGGAGKTQYF.

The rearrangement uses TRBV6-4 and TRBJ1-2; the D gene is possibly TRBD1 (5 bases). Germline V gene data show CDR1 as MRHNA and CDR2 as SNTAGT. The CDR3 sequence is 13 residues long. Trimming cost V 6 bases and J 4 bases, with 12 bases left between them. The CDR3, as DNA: TGTGCCAGCAGGGAGGGGCTGGGCTATGGCTACACCTTC. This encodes CASREGLGYGYTF.

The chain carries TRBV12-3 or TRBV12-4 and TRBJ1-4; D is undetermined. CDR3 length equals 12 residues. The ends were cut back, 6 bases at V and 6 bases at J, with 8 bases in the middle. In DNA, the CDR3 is TGTGCCAGCAGGCACTTTGATGAAAAACTGTTTTTT. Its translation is CASRHFDEKLFF.

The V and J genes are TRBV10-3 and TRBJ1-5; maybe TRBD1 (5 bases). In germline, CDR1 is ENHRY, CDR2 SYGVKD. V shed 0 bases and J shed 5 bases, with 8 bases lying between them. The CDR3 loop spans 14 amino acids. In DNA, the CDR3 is TGTGCCATCAGTGAGTCTGGGGGGGATCAGCCCCAGCATTTT. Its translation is CAISESGGDQPQHF.

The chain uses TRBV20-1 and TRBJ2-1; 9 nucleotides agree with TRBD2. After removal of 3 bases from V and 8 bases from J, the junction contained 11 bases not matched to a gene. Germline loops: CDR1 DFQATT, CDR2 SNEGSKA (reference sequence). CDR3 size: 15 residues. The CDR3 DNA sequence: TGCAGTGCTAGTTTTTGGCGGGGGGGCTCGGATGAGCAGTTCTTC. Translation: CSASFWRGGSDEQFF.

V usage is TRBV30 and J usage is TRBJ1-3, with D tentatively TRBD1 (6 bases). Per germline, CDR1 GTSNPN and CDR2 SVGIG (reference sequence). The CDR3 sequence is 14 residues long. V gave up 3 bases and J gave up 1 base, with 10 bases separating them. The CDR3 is CAWRQGFSGNTIYF. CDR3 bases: TGTGCCTGGAGACAGGGTTTTTCTGGAAACACCATATATTTT.

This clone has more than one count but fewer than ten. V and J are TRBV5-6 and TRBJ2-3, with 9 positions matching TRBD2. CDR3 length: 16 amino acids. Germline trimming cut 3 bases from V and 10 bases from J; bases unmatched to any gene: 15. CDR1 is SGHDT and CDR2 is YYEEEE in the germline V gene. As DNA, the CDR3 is TGTGCCAGCAGCTCCCAGACTAGCGGTGTGGGCGACGCGCAGTATTTT. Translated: CASSSQTSGVGDAQYF.

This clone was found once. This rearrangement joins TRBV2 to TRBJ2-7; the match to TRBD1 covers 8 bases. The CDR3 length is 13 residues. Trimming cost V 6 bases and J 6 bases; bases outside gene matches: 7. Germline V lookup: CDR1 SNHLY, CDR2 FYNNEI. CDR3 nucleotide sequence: TGTGCCAGCAGAACTACGGACAGGGTCGAGCAGTACTTC. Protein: CASRTTDRVEQYF.

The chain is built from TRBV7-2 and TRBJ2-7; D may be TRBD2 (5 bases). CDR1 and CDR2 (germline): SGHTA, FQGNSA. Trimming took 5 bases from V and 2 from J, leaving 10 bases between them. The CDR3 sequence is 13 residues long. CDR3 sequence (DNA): TGTGCCAGCAGCGGCGGACTCCCCTACGAGCAGTACTTC. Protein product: CASSGGLPYEQYF. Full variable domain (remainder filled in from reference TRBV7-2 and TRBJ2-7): GAGVSQSPSNKVTEKGKDVELRCDPISGHTALYWYRQSLGQGLEFLIYFQGNSAPDKSGLPSDRFSAERTGGSVSTLTIQRTQQEDSAVYLCASSGGLPYEQYFGPGTRLTVT.

This CDR3 is CASSHTSNTGELFF. The CDR3 coding sequence is TGTGCCAGCAGTCACACCTCGAACACCGGGGAGCTGTTTTTT. The chain employs TRBV6-6 and TRBJ2-2; the D is unclear. The V gene lost 5 bases and the J gene lost 0 bases, with 7 bases spanning the gap. This CDR3 has 14 amino acids. CDR1 and CDR2 from the germline V gene are MNHNY and SVGAGI (reference sequence).